The T cell receptor (beta chain) described here comes from a study of graft-versus-host responses after intestinal transplantation. Study summary: All recipients were given anti-thymocyte globulin induction, and tacrolimus and steroids were then administered for 2 to 4 years.

Assay: immunoSEQ multiplex PCR; the TCRdb copy retains only in-frame clones and omits some. The data contain around 93,000 clones, about 93% of them singletons. From germline, CDR1 is SGHAT and CDR2 FQNNGV. Trimming shortened V by 1 base and J by 1 base, and 7 bases separated the two germline ends. This CDR3 is built from 14 residues. As to this clone: Its antigen remains unknown.

The receptor's source is a human donor who received an intestinal transplant. Sequences were derived from unstimulated CD8+ T cells sorted from spleen or lymph node cells, sampled before intestinal transplant. The J gene is TRBJ2-5, the V gene TRBV11-2, with unresolved D. CDR3 residues: CASSLVGSQETQYF. CDR3 nucleotides: TGTGCCAGCAGCTTAGTCGGCTCCCAAGAGACCCAGTACTTC.